Following are 28 T cell receptor beta chains from one sample sequenced in a study of human thymus T cells. Measured with immunoSEQ multiplex PCR; TCRdb has only the in-frame clones, and not every one. The sample holds 65,000 to 90,000 clones, roughly 94% seen once. Resections that were taken during corrective heart surgery supplied the thymus tissue. Sequencing used thymus tissue. Receptors originate from a girl in the first two years of life with a congenital heart defect but otherwise immunologically healthy.

This chain joins TRBV7-9 and TRBJ1-1, with no clear D. V was cut by 5 bases and J by 7 bases, with 20 bases left in between. The CDR3 is 15 amino acids. Germline V gives CDR1 SEHNR, CDR2 FQNEAQ (reference sequence). This chain's CDR3 is CASSLLSRSQGEAFF. CDR3 coding DNA: TGTGCCAGCAGCCTTTTGTCGAGGTCTCAAGGTGAAGCTTTCTTT.

The chain carries TRBV7-2 and TRBJ2-1; 9 nucleotides line up with TRBD1. CDR1 is SGHTA, CDR2 FQGNSA, per germline. CDR3 length: 16 amino acids. Unmatched junction bases numbered 8, after V lost 0 bases and J lost 8 bases. The CDR3 nucleotides are TGTGCCAGCAGCTTAGCGACTGGACAGGGGTTACATGAGCAGTTCTTC. Its protein product is CASSLATGQGLHEQFF.

The chain carries TRBV7-9 and TRBJ2-7; 14 bases align to TRBD2. CDR3 length equals 16 residues. The V gene's germline CDR1 is SEHNR and CDR2 FQNEAQ (reference sequence). V gave up 5 bases and J gave up 5 bases; unmatched junction bases: 8. CDR3 sequence (DNA): TGTGCCAGCAGCGTCCCGGGACTAGCGGGAGACAACGAGCAGTACTTC. This gives the protein CASSVPGLAGDNEQYF.

The chain combines TRBV6-1 with TRBJ2-3; 7 bases fit TRBD2. This CDR3 contains 15 residues. From germline, CDR1 is MNHNS and CDR2 SASEGT. The J segment lost 6 bases and the V segment lost 7 bases, leaving 13 bases of the junction unmatched. The CDR3 sequence is CASKNDPGRADTQYF. Written as DNA, the CDR3 is TGTGCCAGCAAAAATGATCCGGGGAGGGCTGATACGCAGTATTTT.

The chain carries TRBV28 and TRBJ2-2; TRBD1 might be the D (5 bases). The CDR3 sequence is 16 residues long. Germline values: CDR1 MDHEN, CDR2 SYDVKM. V was shortened by 8 bases and J by 1 base, with 17 bases between the two germline ends. The CDR3 region has the DNA TGTGCCAGCCGGGCAGACAGCGACGAGAACACCGGGGAGCTGTTTTTT. As protein: CASRADSDENTGELFF. The full variable domain, completed using reference TRBV28 and TRBJ2-2, is DVKVTQSSRYLVKRTGEKVFLECVQDMDHENMFWYRQDPGLGLRLIYFSYDVKMKEKGDIPEGYSVSREKKERFSLILESASTNQTSMYLCASRADSDENTGELFFGEGSRLTVL.

This clone was seen only once. The rearrangement uses TRBV6-6 and TRBJ2-3; D remains ambiguous. CDR3 length equals 14 residues. Germline values: CDR1 MNHNY, CDR2 SVGAGI (reference sequence). V gave up 6 bases and J gave up 4 bases, with 14 bases separating them. CDR3 DNA sequence: TGTGCCAGCAGCCTACTCCGCCGGGCAGATACGCAGTATTTT. It translates to CASSLLRRADTQYF.

CDR3: CASSIHNRVPTYGYTF. CDR3 sequence (DNA): TGTGCCAGTAGTATCCATAACAGGGTCCCCACGTATGGCTACACCTTC. The chain links TRBV19 to TRBJ1-2, with D perhaps TRBD1 (6 bases). This CDR3 has 16 residues. The germline V gene has CDR1 LNHDA and CDR2 SQIVND (reference sequence). V gave up 3 bases and J gave up 5 bases, with 19 bases separating them.

The V and J genes are TRBV11-2 and TRBJ1-1, with 7 bases lining up with TRBD1. The CDR3 loop spans 14 amino acids. The V gene end was trimmed by 7 bases and the J gene end by 1 base; junction bases not matched to a gene: 6. Per the germline V gene, CDR1 is SGHAT and CDR2 is FQNNGV. CDR3 nucleotide sequence: TGTGCCAGCATCGCGGGACAGTCGAACACTGAAGCTTTCTTT. It specifies CASIAGQSNTEAFF. The full variable domain, completed using reference TRBV11-2 and TRBJ1-1, is EAGVAQSPRYKIIEKRQSVAFWCNPISGHATLYWYQQILGQGPKLLIQFQNNGVVDDSQLPKDRFSAERLKGVDSTLKIQPAKLEDSAVYLCASIAGQSNTEAFFGQGTRLTVV.

The chain links TRBV7-8 to TRBJ2-7; TRBD1 matches 7 bases. The CDR3 runs to 15 residues. V trimming: 2 bases; J trimming: 0 bases; junction bases outside the gene matches: 4. The germline V gene encodes CDR1 SGHVS and CDR2 FQNEAQ. For the CDR3, the DNA is TGTGCCAGCAGCTTACCAGACAGGGACTCCTACGAGCAGTACTTC. Amino acid sequence: CASSLPDRDSYEQYF.

V gene TRBV28 combines with J gene TRBJ2-3; maybe TRBD2 (5 bases). The germline V gene encodes CDR1 MDHEN and CDR2 SYDVKM. CDR3 length equals 17 residues. Trimming cost V 4 bases and J 0 bases, with 17 bases left between them. The DNA of the CDR3 is TGTGCCAGCAGTTATAGTCCAGCGGTTACTAGCACAGATACGCAGTATTTT. It specifies CASSYSPAVTSTDTQYF.

J is TRBJ1-2 and V is TRBV4-2; TRBD1 matches 9 bases. Germline V gene sequence: CDR1 LGHNA, CDR2 YNFKEQ. V lost 4 bases, J lost 6 bases, and 15 bases stayed unmatched. This CDR3 region has 17 residues. This CDR3 is CASSPPKGQGGGHGYTF. For the CDR3, the DNA is TGTGCCAGCAGCCCACCTAAGGGACAGGGCGGTGGCCATGGCTACACCTTC.

The chain employs TRBV5-1 and TRBJ2-5, with TRBD1 identical over 8 bases. This CDR3 region has 16 residues. V shed 1 base and J 4 bases; nucleotides not matched to a gene: 9. The germline gives CDR1 SGHRS, CDR2 YFSETQ. The CDR3 here is CASSLPIRGHGETQYF. Here the CDR3 DNA reads TGCGCCAGCAGCTTGCCCATCAGGGGGCATGGAGAGACCCAGTACTTC.

The chain couples TRBV7-9 to TRBJ2-7; TRBD1 agrees at 8 bases. Germline trimming cut 6 bases from V and 8 bases from J; bases unmatched to any gene: 15. The CDR3 contains 15 residues. The germline gives CDR1 SEHNR, CDR2 FQNEAQ (reference sequence). The DNA for the CDR3 is TGTGCCAGCAGTCCTAGCCCCGACAGGGGAAGTAAGCAGTACTTC. Amino acids: CASSPSPDRGSKQYF. The whole variable domain, filled in from reference TRBV7-9 and TRBJ2-7, reads DTGVSQNPRHKITKRGQNVTFRCDPISEHNRLYWYRQTLGQGPEFLTYFQNEAQLEKSRLLSDRFSAERPKGSFSTLEIQRTEQGDSAMYLCASSPSPDRGSKQYFGPGTRLTVT.

The chain has TRBV5-1 and TRBJ2-3; D ambiguous. Germline CDR1 SGHRS, CDR2 YFSETQ. V was pared by 0 bases and J by 5 bases, with 13 bases between. The CDR3 spans 15 residues. The CDR3: CASSLGRAGVDTQYF. The CDR3 DNA reads as TGCGCCAGCAGCTTGGGACGGGCAGGTGTAGATACGCAGTATTTT. The full variable domain, its missing parts supplied by reference TRBV5-1 and TRBJ2-3, is KAGVTQTPRYLIKTRGQQVTLSCSPISGHRSVSWYQQTPGQGLQFLFEYFSETQRNKGNFPGRFSGRQFSNSRSEMNVSTLELGDSALYLCASSLGRAGVDTQYFGPGTRLTVL.

The V call is TRBV5-4, the J call TRBJ1-3, with no clear D. Germline V gives CDR1 SGHNT, CDR2 YYREEE (reference sequence). The V end was cut by 4 bases, the J end by 0 bases, with 14 bases between. There are 16 residues in the CDR3. CDR3 DNA: TGTGCCAGCAGCCCGGAGGCCCCTGACTCTGGAAACACCATATATTTT. It encodes CASSPEAPDSGNTIYF.

This rearrangement joins TRBV5-1 to TRBJ1-5, with 7 bases matching TRBD1. The CDR3 loop spans 16 amino acids. Per the germline V gene, CDR1 is SGHRS and CDR2 is YFSETQ. The junction had 3 bases not matched to a gene; V was cut back by 0 bases and J by 0 bases. CDR3: CASSLGTGDSNQPQHF. In DNA form, the CDR3 reads TGCGCCAGCAGCTTGGGGACAGGCGATAGCAATCAGCCCCAGCATTTT.

This clone has only one observation. This chain connects TRBV5-5 to TRBJ1-1, with D tentatively TRBD1 (5 bases). With 6 bases removed from V and 6 bases from J, the gap between germline ends came to 18 bases. The CDR3 extends over 14 amino acids. Germline CDR1 SGHKS, CDR2 YYEKEE (reference sequence). The CDR3 protein is CASTLLGECAEAFF. The CDR3 region has the DNA TGTGCCAGCACCCTCTTGGGGGAATGCGCTGAAGCTTTCTTT.

The chain employs TRBV10-2 and TRBJ1-5; no firm D call. Germline V gene lookup returns CDR1 WSHSY and CDR2 SAAADI. The CDR3 covers 14 residues. Trimming left V 4 bases short and J 1 base short, with 8 bases between. This CDR3 is CASSGRGSNQPQHF. The CDR3 region has the DNA TGCGCCAGCAGTGGGCGGGGAAGCAATCAGCCCCAGCATTTT.

The rearrangement joins TRBV27 to TRBJ1-5; no clear D. Germline CDR1 reads MNHEY; CDR2 reads SMNVEV (reference sequence). The CDR3 loop spans 16 amino acids. V shed 0 bases and J shed 5 bases, with 14 bases lying between them. The chain's CDR3 is CASSLSMPLWDQPQHF. DNA for the CDR3: TGTGCCAGCAGTTTATCGATGCCCCTTTGGGATCAGCCCCAGCATTTT.

This clone was detected a few times. This chain joins TRBV7-9 and TRBJ2-3; weak D call: TRBD1 (6 bases). V lost 8 bases to trimming and J lost 2 bases, with 11 bases between them. The CDR3 spans 13 residues. CDR1 is SEHNR and CDR2 is FQNEAQ in the germline V gene (reference sequence). The CDR3 nucleotides read TGTGCCAGCGGGGGCGGACCCACAGATACGCAGTATTTT. As protein: CASGGGPTDTQYF.

The chain uses TRBV10-3 and TRBJ2-7; 7 bases match TRBD2. V lost 8 bases, J lost 2 bases, and 21 bases stayed unmatched. The CDR3 consists of 18 residues. Germline CDR1 ENHRY, CDR2 SYGVKD. Written as DNA, the CDR3 is TGTGCCATCGAAGAAAGTAGGTTGTGGCGGGAGTGGACCTACGAGCAGTACTTC. It yields the protein CAIEESRLWREWTYEQYF.

The chain recombines TRBV7-6 with TRBJ2-2; D is unclear. Trimming took 3 bases from V and 5 from J, leaving 25 bases between them. Per germline, CDR1 SGHVS and CDR2 FNYEAQ. The CDR3 spans 19 residues. CDR3 sequence (DNA): TGTGCCAGCAGCTTCCTGAGTCCCCTCGATCTTGGTGGTACCGGGGAGCTGTTTTTT. Protein product: CASSFLSPLDLGGTGELFF.

V gene TRBV9 combines with J gene TRBJ2-5, with 8 bases that match TRBD2. The V gene's germline CDR1 is SGDLS and CDR2 YYNGEE. This CDR3 region has 16 residues. The trim removed 0 bases at V and 2 bases at J, leaving 6 bases unmatched. CDR3 DNA sequence: TGTGCCAGCAGCGTAGCTACCAGCGGGGGACAAGAGACCCAGTACTTC. It yields the protein CASSVATSGGQETQYF.

V is TRBV7-3 and J is TRBJ2-7, with a weak D call TRBD2 (7 bases). V was cut by 8 bases and J by 4 bases, with 15 bases left in between. The CDR3 has 13 amino acids. CDR1 is SGHTA, CDR2 FQGTGA, per germline. This CDR3 reads CASSRGGGYEQYF. CDR3 sequence (DNA): TGTGCCAGCTCGCGAGGGGGAGGGTACGAGCAGTACTTC.

The CDR3 DNA reads TGTGCCAGCAGCTTATCGGACGGAGAAGGTAATGAGCAGTTCTTC. Its protein is CASSLSDGEGNEQFF. The chain recombines TRBV7-3 with TRBJ2-1; D remains unclear. Germline CDR1 reads SGHTA; CDR2 reads FQGTGA. CDR3 size: 15 residues. V was trimmed by 2 bases and J by 7 bases, leaving 15 bases between them. The full variable domain, with the rest looked up from reference TRBV7-3 and TRBJ2-1, is GAGVSQTPSNKVTEKGKYVELRCDPISGHTALYWYRQSLGQGPEFLIYFQGTGAADDSGLPNDRFFAVRPEGSVSTLKIQRTERGDSAVYLCASSLSDGEGNEQFFGPGTRLTVL.

This clone was detected a few times. V and J are TRBV6-1 and TRBJ1-5; the D gene is possibly TRBD1 (5 bases). Looked up from germline, CDR1 is MNHNS and CDR2 is SASEGT. Trimming removed 0 bases at V and 5 bases at J, with 17 bases between. The CDR3 runs 17 residues. This CDR3 reads CASSEAESGRIHQPQHF. Here the CDR3 DNA reads TGTGCCAGCAGTGAAGCGGAGTCGGGACGGATACATCAGCCCCAGCATTTT.

This chain uses TRBV19 with TRBJ2-1; weak D call: TRBD1 (6 bases). Germline V gives CDR1 LNHDA, CDR2 SQIVND (reference sequence). Trimming left V 5 bases short and J 6 bases short, with 26 bases between. CDR3 size: 18 residues. CDR3 coding DNA: TGTGCCAGTAGTCCCCGTTGGAAGAGGGGGTTAGGGGGCAATGAGCAGTTCTTC. It codes for CASSPRWKRGLGGNEQFF.

The chain joins TRBV27 to TRBJ2-7, with a weak D call TRBD1 (6 bases). The germline CDR1 and CDR2 sequences are MNHEY and SMNVEV (reference sequence). There are 18 residues in the CDR3. V dropped 11 bases and J dropped 0 bases, with 29 bases sitting between them. The CDR3 is CAEPTGNPPSTSSYEQYF. CDR3 bases: TGTGCCGAGCCCACAGGGAACCCCCCTTCTACGAGCTCCTACGAGCAGTACTTC.